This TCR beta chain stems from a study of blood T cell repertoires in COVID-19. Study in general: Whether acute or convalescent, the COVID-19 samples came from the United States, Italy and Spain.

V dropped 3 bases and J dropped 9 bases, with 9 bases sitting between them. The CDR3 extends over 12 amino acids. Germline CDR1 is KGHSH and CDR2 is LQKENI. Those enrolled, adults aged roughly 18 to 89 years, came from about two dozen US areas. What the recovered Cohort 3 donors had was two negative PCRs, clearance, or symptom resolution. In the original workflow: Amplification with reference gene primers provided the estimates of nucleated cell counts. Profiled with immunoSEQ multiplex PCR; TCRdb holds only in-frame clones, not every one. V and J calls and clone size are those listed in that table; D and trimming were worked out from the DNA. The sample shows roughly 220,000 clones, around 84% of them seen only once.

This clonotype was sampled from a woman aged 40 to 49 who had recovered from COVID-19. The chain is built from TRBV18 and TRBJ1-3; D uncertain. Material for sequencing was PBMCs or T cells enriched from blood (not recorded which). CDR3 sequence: CASSPVSGTIYF. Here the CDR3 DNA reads TGTGCCAGCTCACCCGTGAGTGGCACCATATATTTT. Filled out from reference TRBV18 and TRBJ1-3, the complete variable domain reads NAGVMQNPRHLVRRRGQEARLRCSPMKGHSHVYWYRQLPEEGLKFMVYLQKENIIDESGMPKERFSAEFPKEGPSILRIQQVVRGDSAAYFCASSPVSGTIYFGEGSWLTVV.